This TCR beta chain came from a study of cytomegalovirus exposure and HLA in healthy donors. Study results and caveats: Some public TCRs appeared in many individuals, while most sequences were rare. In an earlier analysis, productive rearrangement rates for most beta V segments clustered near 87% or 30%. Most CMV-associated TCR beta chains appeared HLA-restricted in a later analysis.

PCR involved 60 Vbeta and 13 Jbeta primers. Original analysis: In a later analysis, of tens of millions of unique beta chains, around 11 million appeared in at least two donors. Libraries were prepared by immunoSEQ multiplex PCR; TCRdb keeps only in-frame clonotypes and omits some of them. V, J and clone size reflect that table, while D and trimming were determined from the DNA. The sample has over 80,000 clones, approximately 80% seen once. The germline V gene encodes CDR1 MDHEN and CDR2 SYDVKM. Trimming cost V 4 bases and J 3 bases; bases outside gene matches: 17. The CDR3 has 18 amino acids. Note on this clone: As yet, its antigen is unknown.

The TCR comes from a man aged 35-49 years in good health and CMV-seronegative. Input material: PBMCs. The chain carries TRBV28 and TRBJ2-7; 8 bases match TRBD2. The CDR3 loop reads CASSSITSGGQIVYEQYF. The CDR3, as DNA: TGTGCCAGCAGTTCCATCACCAGCGGGGGCCAGATCGTCTACGAGCAGTACTTC.